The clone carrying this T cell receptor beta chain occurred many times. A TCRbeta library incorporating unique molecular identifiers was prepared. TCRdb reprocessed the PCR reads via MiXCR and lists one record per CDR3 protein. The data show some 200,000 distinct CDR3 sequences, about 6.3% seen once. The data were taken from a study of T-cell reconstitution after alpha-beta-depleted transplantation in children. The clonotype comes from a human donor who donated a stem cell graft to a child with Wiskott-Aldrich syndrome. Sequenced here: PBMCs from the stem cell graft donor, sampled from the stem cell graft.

The CDR3 loop reads CASSPDPPGANVLTF. Written as DNA, the CDR3 is TGTGCCAGCAGTCCAGACCCCCCTGGGGCCAACGTCCTGACTTTC. The rearrangement joins TRBV28 to TRBJ2-6; D uncertain. Germline lookup yields CDR1 MDHEN and CDR2 SYDVKM. The ends were cut back, 5 bases at V and 2 bases at J, with 10 bases in the middle. The CDR3 runs to 15 residues.